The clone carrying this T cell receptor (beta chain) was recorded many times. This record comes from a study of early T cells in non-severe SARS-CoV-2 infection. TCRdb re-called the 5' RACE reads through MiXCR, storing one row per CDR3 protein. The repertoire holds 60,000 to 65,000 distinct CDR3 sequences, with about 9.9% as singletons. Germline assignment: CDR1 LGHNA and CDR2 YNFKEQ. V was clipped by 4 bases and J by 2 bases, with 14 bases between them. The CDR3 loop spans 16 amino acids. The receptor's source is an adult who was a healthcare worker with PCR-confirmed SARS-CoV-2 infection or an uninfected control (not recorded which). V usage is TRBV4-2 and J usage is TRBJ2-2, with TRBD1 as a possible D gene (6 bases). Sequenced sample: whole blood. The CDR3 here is CASSPQGRGNTGELFF. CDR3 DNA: TGTGCCAGCAGCCCGCAGGGGCGCGGAAACACCGGGGAGCTGTTTTTT.